This entry describes one T cell receptor (beta chain). This specimen belongs to a study of identifying expanded T cells in peripheral blood. The length of the CDR3 is 15 residues. Assay: immunoSEQ multiplex PCR; the TCRdb copy retains only in-frame clones and omits some. The sample comprises about 100,000 clones, roughly 90% of which are singletons, and around 4% rests with the top ten. The source is a person aged 18 to 75 in good health. The chain combines TRBV21-1 with TRBJ2-7. TRBV21-1 is reported as a pseudogene. The sequenced material came from blood. The CDR3 loop reads CASNARGFLPYEQYF. In DNA, the CDR3 is TGTGCCAGCAACGCGAGGGGCTTTCTCCCCTACGAGCAGTACTTC.